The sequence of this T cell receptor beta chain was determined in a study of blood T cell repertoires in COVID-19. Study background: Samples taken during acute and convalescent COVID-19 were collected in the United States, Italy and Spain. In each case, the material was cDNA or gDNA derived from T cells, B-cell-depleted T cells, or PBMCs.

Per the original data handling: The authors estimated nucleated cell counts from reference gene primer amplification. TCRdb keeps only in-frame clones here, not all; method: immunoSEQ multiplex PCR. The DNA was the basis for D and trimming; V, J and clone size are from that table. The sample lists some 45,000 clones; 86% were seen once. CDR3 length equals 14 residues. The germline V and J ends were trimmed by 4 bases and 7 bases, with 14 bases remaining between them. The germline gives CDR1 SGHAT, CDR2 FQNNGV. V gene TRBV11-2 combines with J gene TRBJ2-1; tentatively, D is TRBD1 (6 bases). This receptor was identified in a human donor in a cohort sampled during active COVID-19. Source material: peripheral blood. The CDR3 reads CASSSTGNRNEQFF. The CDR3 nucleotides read TGTGCCAGCAGCTCAACAGGGAACAGGAATGAGCAGTTCTTC.